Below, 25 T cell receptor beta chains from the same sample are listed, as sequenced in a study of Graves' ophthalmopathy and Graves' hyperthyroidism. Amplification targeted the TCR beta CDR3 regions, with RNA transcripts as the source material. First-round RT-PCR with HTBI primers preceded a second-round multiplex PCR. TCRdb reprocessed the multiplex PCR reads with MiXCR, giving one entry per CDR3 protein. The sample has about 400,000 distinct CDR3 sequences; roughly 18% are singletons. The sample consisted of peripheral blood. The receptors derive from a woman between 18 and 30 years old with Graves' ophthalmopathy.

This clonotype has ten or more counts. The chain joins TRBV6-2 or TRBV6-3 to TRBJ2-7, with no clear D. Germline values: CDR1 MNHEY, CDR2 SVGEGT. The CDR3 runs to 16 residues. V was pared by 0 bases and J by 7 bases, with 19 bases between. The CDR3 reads CASSYSLEGELWEQYF. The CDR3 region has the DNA TGTGCCAGCAGTTACTCTCTTGAAGGAGAGCTTTGGGAGCAGTACTTC.

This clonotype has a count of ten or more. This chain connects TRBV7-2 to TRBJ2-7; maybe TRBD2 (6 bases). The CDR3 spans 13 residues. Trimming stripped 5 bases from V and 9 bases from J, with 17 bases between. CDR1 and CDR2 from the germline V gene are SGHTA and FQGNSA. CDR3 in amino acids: CASSVSGEIGQYF. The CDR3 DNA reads TGTGCCAGCAGCGTTAGCGGAGAAATAGGGCAGTACTTC.

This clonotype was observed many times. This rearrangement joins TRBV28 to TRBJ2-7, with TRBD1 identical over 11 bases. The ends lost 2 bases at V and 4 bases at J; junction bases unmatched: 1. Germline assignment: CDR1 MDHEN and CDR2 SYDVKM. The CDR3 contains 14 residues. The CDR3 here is CASSLRDRGYEQYF. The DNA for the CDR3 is TGTGCCAGCAGTTTAAGGGACAGGGGGTACGAGCAGTACTTC.

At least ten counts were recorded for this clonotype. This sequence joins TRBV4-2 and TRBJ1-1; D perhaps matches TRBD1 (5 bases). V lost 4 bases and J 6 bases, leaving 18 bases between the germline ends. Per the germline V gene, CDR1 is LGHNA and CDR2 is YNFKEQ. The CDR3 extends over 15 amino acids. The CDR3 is CASSPDPPGRSEAFF. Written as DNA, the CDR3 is TGTGCCAGCAGCCCAGACCCCCCAGGGCGTTCTGAAGCTTTCTTT.

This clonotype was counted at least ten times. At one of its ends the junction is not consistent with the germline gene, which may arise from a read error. The CDR3: CASSLAGRGLGEQYF. The CDR3 DNA is TGTGCCAGCAGCCTAGCAGGACGTGGGCTGGGAGAGCAGTACTTC. The chain combines TRBV7-2 with TRBJ2-7; weak D call: TRBD2 (5 bases). Germline loops: CDR1 SGHTA, CDR2 FQGNSA. The CDR3 has 15 amino acids.

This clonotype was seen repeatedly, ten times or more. CDR3 protein: CATSSGGDPYEQYF. Written as DNA, the CDR3 is TGTGCCACCAGCAGTGGGGGAGATCCCTACGAGCAGTACTTC. The chain links TRBV15 to TRBJ2-7; possibly TRBD1 or TRBD2 for D (5 bases each). This CDR3 spans 14 amino acids. V lost 3 bases and J 2 bases, leaving 11 bases between the germline ends. CDR1 and CDR2 (germline): LNHNV, YYDKDF (reference sequence).

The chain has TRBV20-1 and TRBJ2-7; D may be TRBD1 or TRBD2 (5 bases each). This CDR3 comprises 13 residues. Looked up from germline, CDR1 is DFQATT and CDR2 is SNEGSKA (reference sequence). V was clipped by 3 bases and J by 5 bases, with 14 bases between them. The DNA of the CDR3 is TGCAGTGCTAGGGCCGACTTGGGGGACGAGCAGTACTTC. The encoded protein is CSARADLGDEQYF.

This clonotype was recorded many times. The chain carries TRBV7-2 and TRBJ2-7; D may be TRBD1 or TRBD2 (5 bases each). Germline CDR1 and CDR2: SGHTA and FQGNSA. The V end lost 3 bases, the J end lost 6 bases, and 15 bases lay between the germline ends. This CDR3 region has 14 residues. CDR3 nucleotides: TGTGCCAGCAGCTTCGGGACGGCCAGTTTCGAGCAGTACTTC. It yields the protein CASSFGTASFEQYF.

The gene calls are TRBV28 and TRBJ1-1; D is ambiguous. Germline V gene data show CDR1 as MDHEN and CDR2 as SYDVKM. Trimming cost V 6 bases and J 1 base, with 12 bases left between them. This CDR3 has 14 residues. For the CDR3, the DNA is TGTGCCAGCAGAAGCTCAGACCGGAACACTGAAGCTTTCTTT. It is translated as CASRSSDRNTEAFF.

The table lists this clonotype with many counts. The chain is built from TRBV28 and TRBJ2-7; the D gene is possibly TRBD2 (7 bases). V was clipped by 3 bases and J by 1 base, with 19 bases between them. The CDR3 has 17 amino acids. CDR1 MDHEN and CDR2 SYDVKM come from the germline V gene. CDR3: CASSFDPAGALSYEQYF. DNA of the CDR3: TGTGCCAGCAGTTTCGATCCTGCGGGGGCTCTTTCCTACGAGCAGTACTTC.

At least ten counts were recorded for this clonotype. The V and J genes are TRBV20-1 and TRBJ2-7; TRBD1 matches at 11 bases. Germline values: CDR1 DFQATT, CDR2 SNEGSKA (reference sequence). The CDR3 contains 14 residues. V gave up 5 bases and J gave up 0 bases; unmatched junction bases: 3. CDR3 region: CSAGTGGISYEQYF. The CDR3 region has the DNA TGCAGTGCTGGGACAGGGGGTATCTCCTACGAGCAGTACTTC.

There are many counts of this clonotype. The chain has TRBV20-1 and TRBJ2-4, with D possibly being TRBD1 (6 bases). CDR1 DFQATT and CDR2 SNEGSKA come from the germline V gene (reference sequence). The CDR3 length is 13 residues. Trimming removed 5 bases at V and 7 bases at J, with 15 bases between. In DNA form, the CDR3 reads TGCAGTGCTCCTGACGCGCAGGGGAACATTCAGTACTTC. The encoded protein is CSAPDAQGNIQYF.

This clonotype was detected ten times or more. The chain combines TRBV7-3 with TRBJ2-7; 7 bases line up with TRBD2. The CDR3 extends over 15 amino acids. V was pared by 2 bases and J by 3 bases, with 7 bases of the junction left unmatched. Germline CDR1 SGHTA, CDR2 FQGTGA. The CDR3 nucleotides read TGTGCCAGCAGCTTATTGGCTAGCGGTTTCTACGAGCAGTACTTC. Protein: CASSLLASGFYEQYF.

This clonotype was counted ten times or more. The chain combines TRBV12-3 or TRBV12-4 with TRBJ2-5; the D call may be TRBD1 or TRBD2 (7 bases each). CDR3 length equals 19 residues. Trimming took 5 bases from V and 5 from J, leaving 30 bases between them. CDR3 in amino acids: CASSTFGGGTKRDWETQYF. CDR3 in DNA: TGTGCCAGCAGTACCTTCGGAGGGGGCACGAAGCGGGATTGGGAGACCCAGTACTTC.

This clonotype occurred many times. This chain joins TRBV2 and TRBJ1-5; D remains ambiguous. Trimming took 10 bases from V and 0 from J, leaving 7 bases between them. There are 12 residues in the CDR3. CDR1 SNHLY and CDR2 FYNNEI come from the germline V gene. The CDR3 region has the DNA TGTGCCACCCACGATAGCAATCAGCCCCAGCATTTT. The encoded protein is CATHDSNQPQHF. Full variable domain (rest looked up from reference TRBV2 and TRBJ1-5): EPEVTQTPSHQVTQMGQEVILRCVPISNHLYFYWYRQILGQKVEFLVSFYNNEISEKSEIFDDQFSVERPDGSNFTLKIRSTKLEDSAMYFCATHDSNQPQHFGDGTRLSIL.

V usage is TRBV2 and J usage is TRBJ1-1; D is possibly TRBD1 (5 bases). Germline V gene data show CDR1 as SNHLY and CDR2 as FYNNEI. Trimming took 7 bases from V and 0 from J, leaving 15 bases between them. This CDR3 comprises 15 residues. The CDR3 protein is CASKGRGQVNTEAFF. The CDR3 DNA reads TGTGCCAGCAAGGGGAGGGGTCAGGTGAACACTGAAGCTTTCTTT. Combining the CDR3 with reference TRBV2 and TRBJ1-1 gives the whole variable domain EPEVTQTPSHQVTQMGQEVILRCVPISNHLYFYWYRQILGQKVEFLVSFYNNEISEKSEIFDDQFSVERPDGSNFTLKIRSTKLEDSAMYFCASKGRGQVNTEAFFGQGTRLTVV.

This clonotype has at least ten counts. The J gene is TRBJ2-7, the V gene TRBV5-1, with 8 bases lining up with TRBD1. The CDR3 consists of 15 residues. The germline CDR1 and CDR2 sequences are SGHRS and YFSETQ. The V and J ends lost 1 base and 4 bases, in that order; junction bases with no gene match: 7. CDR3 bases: TGCGCCAGCAGCTTGCGGGACAGGAGCGATTACGAGCAGTACTTC. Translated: CASSLRDRSDYEQYF. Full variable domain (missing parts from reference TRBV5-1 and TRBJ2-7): KAGVTQTPRYLIKTRGQQVTLSCSPISGHRSVSWYQQTPGQGLQFLFEYFSETQRNKGNFPGRFSGRQFSNSRSEMNVSTLELGDSALYLCASSLRDRSDYEQYFGPGTRLTVT.

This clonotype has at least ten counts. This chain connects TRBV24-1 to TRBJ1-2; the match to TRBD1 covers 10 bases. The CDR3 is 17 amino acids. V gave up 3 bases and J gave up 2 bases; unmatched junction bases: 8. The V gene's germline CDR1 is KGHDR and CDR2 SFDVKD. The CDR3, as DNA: TGTGCCACCAGTGATCCCGGGACAGGGGACGGAAACTATGGCTACACCTTC. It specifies CATSDPGTGDGNYGYTF.

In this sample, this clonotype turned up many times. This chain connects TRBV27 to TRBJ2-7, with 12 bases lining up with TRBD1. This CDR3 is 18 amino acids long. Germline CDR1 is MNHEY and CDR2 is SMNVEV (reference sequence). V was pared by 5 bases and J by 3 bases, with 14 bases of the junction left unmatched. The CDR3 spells CASSPPGQGAQGGYEQYF. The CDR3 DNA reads TGTGCCAGCAGTCCTCCGGGACAGGGGGCTCAAGGTGGCTACGAGCAGTACTTC.

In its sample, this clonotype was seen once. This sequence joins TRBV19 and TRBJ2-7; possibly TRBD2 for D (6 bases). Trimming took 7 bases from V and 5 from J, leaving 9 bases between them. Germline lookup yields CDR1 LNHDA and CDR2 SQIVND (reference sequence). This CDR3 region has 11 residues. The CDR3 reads CASKGGNEQYF. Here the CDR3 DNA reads TGTGCCAGTAAGGGCGGGAACGAGCAGTACTTC.

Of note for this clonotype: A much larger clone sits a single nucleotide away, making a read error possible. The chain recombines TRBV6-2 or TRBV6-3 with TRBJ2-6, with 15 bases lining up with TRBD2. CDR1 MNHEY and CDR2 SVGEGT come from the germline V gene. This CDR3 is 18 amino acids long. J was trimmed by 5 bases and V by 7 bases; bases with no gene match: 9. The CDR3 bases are TGTGCCAGCACGGGGACTAGCGGGAGGTCCGCCTGGGCCAACGTCCTGACTTTC. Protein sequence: CASTGTSGRSAWANVLTF.

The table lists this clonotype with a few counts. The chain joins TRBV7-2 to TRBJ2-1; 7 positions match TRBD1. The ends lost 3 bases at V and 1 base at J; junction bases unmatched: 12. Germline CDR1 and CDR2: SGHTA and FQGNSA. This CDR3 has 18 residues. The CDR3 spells CASSLHGTAPTSYNEQFF. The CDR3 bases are TGTGCCAGCAGCTTGCATGGGACAGCGCCCACATCCTACAATGAGCAGTTCTTC.

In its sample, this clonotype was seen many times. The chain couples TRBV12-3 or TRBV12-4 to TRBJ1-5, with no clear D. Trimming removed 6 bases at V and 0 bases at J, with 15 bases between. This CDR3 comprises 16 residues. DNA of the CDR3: TGTGCCAGCAGCCCCAACGCAGCCGGTAGCAATCAGCCCCAGCATTTT. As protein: CASSPNAAGSNQPQHF.

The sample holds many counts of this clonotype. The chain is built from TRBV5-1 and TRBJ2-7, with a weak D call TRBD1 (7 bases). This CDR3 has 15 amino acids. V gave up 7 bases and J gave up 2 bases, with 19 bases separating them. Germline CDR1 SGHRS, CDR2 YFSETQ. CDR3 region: CASGRGDSLTYEQYF. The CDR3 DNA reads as TGCGCCAGCGGCAGGGGGGACAGTCTTACCTACGAGCAGTACTTC.

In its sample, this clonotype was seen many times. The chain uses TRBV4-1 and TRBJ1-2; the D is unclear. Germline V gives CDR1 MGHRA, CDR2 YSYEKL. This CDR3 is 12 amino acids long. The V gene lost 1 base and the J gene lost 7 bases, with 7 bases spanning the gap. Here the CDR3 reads CASSQGSSGYTF. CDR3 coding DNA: TGCGCCAGCAGCCAAGGGTCGTCTGGCTACACCTTC.